The clone carrying this TCR beta chain was seen repeatedly, ten times or more. What it binds is not known. The data derive from a study of T cells in Graves' hyperthyroidism and ophthalmopathy. Trimming pared 1 base from V and 3 bases from J, leaving 0 bases between. CDR3 length: 10 amino acids. Germline V gene lookup returns CDR1 GTSNPN and CDR2 SVGIG (reference sequence). Points from the study as a whole: Researchers found most expanded thyroid clonotypes above 0.001 in blood as well.

Amplification of TCR beta CDR3 regions used RNA as the template. RT-PCR in the first round (using the HTBI primer set) targeted the TCR CDR3. Each CDR3 protein gets one entry after TCRdb re-called the multiplex PCR reads with MiXCR. Of approximately 600,000 distinct CDR3 sequences in the sample, approximately 15% were seen once. Newly diagnosed patients aged 18 to 65 had hyperthyroidism of under 2 months' duration. V and J are TRBV30 and TRBJ2-5; no firm D call. This clonotype was obtained from a woman in her twenties or thirties with Graves' hyperthyroidism that later progressed to Graves' ophthalmopathy. Sequenced: blood. The CDR3 coding sequence is TGTGCCTGGAGTGAAGAGACCCAGTACTTC. It is translated as CAWSEETQYF. The variable domain in full, completed from reference TRBV30 and TRBJ2-5, reads SQTIHQWPATLVQPVGSPLSLECTVEGTSNPNLYWYRQAAGRGLQLLFYSVGIGQISSEVPQNLSASRPQDRQFILSSKKLLLSDSGFYLCAWSEETQYFGPGTRLLVL.